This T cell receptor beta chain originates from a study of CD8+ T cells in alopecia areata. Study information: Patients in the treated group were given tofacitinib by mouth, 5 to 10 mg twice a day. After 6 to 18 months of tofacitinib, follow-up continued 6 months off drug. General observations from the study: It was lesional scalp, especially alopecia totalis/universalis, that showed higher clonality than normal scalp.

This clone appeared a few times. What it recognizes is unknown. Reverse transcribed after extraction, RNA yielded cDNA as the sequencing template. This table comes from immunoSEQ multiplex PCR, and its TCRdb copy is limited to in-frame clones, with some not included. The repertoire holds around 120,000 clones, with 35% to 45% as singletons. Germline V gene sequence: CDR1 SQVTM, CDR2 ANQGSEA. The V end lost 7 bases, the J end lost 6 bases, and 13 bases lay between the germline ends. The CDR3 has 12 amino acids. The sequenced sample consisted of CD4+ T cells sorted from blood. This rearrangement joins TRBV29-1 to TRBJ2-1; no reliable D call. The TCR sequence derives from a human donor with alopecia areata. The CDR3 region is CSAPKPSNEQFF. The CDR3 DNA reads TGCAGCGCTCCAAAGCCCAGCAATGAGCAGTTCTTC.